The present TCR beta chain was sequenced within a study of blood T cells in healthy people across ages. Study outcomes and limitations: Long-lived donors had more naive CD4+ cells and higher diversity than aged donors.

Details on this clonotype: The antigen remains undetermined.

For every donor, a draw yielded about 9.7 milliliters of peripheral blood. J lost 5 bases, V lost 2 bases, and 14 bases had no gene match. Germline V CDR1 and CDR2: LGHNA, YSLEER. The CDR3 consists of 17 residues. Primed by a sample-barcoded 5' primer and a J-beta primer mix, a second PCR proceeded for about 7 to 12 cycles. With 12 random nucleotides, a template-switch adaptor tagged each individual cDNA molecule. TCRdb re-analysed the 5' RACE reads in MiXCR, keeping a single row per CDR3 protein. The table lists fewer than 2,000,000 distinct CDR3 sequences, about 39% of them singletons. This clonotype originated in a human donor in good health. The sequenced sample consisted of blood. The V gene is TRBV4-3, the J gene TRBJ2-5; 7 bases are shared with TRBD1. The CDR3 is CASSQNLPGQNFETQYF. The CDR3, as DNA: TGCGCCAGCAGCCAAAACCTACCGGGACAGAATTTCGAGACCCAGTACTTC.